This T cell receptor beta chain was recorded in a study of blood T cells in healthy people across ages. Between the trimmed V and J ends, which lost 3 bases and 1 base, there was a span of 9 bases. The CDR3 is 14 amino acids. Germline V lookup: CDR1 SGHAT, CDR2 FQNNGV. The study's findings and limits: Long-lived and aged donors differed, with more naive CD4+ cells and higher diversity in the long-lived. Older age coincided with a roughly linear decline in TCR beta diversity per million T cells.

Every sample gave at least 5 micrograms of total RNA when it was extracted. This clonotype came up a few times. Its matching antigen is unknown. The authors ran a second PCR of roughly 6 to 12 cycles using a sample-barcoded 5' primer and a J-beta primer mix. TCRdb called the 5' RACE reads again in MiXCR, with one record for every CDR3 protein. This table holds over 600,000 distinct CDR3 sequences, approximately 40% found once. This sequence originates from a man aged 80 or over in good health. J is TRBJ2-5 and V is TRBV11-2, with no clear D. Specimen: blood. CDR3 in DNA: TGTGCCAGCAGCTTGGCCCCAGTCCAAGAGACCCAGTACTTC. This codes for CASSLAPVQETQYF.